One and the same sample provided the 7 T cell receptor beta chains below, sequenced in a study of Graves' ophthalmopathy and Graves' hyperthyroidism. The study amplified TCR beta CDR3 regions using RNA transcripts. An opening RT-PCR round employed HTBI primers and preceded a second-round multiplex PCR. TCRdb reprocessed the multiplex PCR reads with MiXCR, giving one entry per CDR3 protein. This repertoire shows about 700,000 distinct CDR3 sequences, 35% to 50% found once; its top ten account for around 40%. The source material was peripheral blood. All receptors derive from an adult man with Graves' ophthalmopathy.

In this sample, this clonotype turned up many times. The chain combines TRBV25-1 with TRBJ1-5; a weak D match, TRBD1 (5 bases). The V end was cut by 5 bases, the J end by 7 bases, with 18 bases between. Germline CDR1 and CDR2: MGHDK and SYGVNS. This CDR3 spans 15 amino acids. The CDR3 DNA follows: TGTGCCAGCAGTCCCGGCGGCAGGGATAAACAGCCCCAGCATTTT. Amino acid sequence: CASSPGGRDKQPQHF.

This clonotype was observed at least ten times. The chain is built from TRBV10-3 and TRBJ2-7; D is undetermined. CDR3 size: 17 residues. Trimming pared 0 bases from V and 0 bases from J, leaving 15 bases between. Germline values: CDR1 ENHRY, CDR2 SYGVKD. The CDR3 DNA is TGTGCCATCAGTGAGTCGAAGGGCGGAACCTTCTCCTACGAGCAGTACTTC. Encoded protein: CAISESKGGTFSYEQYF.

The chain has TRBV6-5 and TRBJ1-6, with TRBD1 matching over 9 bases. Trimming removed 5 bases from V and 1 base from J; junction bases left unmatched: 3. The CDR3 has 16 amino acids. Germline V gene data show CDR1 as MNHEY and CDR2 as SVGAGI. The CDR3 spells CASSEGQGSYNSPLHF. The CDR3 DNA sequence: TGTGCCAGCAGTGAAGGACAGGGGTCCTATAATTCACCCCTCCACTTT.

Here the CDR3 DNA reads TGCAGTGCTAGACGGGGACAGGGAGACACTGAAGCTTTCTTT. Its protein is CSARRGQGDTEAFF. This rearrangement joins TRBV20-1 to TRBJ1-1; 9 bases map to TRBD1. V was clipped by 2 bases and J by 3 bases; unmatched bases: 4. Germline loops: CDR1 DFQATT, CDR2 SNEGSKA (reference sequence). The CDR3 totals 14 residues.

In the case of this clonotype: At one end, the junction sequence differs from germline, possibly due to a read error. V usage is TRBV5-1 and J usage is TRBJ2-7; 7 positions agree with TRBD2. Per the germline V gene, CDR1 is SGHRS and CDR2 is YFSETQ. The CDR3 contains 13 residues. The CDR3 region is CASGGGSSSEQYF. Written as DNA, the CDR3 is TGCGCCAGCGGGGGGGGGTCGTCCTCCGAGCAGTACTTC.

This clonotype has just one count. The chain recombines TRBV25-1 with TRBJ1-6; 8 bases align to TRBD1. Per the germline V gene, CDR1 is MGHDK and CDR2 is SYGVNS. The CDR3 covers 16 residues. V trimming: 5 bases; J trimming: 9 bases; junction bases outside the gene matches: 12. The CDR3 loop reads CASSPRNRGWGSPLHF. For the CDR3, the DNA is TGTGCCAGCAGTCCGCGAAACAGGGGGTGGGGTTCACCCCTCCACTTT.

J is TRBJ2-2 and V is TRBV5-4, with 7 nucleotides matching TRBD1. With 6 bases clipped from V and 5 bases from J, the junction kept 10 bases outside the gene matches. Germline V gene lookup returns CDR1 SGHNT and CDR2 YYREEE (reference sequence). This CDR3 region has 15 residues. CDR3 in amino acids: CASTDVRQGTGELFF. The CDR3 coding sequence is TGTGCCAGCACCGATGTGCGACAGGGAACCGGGGAGCTGTTTTTT.